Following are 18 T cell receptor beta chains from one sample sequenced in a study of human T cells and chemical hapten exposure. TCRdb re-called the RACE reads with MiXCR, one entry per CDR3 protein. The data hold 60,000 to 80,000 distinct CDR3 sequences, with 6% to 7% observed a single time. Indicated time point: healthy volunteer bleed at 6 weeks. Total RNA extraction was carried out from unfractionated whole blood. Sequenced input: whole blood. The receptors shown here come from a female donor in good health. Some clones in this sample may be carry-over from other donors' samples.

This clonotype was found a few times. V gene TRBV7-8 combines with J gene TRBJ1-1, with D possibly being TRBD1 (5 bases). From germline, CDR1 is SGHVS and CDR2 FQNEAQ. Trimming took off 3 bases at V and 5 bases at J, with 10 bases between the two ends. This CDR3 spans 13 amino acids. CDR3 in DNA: TGTGCCAGCAGCTTCACGGGGGAAACTGAAGCTTTCTTT. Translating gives CASSFTGETEAFF.

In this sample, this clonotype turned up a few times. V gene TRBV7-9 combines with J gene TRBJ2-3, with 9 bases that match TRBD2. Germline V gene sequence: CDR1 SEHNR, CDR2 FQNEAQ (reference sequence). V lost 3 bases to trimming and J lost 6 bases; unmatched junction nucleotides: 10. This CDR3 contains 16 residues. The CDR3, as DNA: TGTGCCAGCAGCTTGACAGGACTAGCGCAATGGGATACGCAGTATTTT. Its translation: CASSLTGLAQWDTQYF.

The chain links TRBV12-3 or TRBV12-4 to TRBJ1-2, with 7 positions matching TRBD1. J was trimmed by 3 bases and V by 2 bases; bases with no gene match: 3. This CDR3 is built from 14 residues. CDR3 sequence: CASSLTTGDYGYTF. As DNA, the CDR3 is TGTGCCAGCAGTTTAACCACAGGGGACTATGGCTACACCTTC.

The chain's CDR3 is CASSQDGGSLPQHF. DNA for the CDR3: TGCGCCAGCAGCCAAGATGGGGGTTCCTTACCCCAGCATTTT. The genes are TRBV4-1 and TRBJ1-5; a weak D match, TRBD1 (5 bases). This CDR3 has 14 residues. The germline V and J ends were trimmed by 0 bases and 10 bases, with 13 bases remaining between them. Germline loops: CDR1 MGHRA, CDR2 YSYEKL.

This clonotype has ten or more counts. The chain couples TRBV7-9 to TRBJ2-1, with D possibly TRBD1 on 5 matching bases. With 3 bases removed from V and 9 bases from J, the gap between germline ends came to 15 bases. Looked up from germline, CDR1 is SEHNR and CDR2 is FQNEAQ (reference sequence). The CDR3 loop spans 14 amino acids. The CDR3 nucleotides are TGTGCCAGCAGCTTGGTCAGGGAAGTGAGTGAGCAGTTCTTC. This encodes CASSLVREVSEQFF.

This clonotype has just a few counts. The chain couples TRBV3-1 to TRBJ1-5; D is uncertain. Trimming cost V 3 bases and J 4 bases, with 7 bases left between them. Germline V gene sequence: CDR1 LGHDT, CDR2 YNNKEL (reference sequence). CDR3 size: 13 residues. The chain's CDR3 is CASSHSGNQPQHF. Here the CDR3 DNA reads TGTGCCAGCAGCCACAGTGGGAATCAGCCCCAGCATTTT.

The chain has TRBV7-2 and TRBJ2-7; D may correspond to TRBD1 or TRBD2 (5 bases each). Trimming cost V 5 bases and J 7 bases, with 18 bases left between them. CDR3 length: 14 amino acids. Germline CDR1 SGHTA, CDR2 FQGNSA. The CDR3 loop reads CASSVGAEVGEQYF. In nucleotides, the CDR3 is TGTGCCAGCAGCGTAGGGGCGGAGGTAGGAGAGCAGTACTTC.

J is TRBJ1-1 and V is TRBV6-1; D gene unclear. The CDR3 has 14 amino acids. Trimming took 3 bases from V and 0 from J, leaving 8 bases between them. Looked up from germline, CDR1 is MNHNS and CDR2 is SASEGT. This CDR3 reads CASSDGNMNTEAFF. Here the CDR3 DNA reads TGTGCCAGCAGTGATGGAAACATGAACACTGAAGCTTTCTTT.

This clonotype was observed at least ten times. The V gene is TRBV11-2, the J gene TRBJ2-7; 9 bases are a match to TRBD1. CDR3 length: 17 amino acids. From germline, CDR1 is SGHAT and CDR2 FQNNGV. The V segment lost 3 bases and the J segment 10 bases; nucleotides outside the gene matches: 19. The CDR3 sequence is CASSFQMPGQGSGLQYF. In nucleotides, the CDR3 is TGTGCCAGCAGCTTCCAAATGCCGGGACAGGGATCCGGACTTCAGTACTTC.

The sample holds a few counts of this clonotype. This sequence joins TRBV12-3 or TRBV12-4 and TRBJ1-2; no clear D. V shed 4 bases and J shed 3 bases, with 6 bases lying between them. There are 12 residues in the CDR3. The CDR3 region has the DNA TGTGCCAGCAGTTATTCGGACTATGGCTACACCTTC. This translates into CASSYSDYGYTF.

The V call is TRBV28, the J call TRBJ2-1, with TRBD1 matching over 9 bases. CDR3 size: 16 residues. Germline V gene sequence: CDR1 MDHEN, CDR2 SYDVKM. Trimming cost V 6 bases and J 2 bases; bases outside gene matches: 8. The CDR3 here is CASSPFTGGAYNEQFF. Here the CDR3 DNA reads TGTGCCAGCAGCCCTTTCACAGGGGGCGCCTACAATGAGCAGTTCTTC.

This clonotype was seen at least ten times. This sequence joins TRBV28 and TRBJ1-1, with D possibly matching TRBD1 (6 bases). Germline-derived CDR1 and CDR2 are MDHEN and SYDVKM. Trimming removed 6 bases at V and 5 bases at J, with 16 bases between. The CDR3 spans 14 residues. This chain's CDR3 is CASRPTGIRTEAFF. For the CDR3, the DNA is TGTGCCAGCAGGCCAACAGGGATTCGGACTGAAGCTTTCTTT. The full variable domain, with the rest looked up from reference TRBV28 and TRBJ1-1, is DVKVTQSSRYLVKRTGEKVFLECVQDMDHENMFWYRQDPGLGLRLIYFSYDVKMKEKGDIPEGYSVSREKKERFSLILESASTNQTSMYLCASRPTGIRTEAFFGQGTRLTVV.

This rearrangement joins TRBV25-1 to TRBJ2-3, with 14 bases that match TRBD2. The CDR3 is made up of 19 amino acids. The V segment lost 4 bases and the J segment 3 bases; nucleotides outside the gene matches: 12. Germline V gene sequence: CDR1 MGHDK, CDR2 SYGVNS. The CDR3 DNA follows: TGTGCCAGCAGTGCTAGGCGGGGACTAGCGGGAGTTGAAACAGATACGCAGTATTTT. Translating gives CASSARRGLAGVETDTQYF.

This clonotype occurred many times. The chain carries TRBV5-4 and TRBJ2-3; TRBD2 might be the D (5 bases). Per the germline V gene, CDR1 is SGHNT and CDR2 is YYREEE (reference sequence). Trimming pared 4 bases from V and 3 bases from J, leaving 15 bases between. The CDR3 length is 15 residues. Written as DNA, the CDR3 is TGTGCCAGCAGCGAAAAACGAGCGGTAACAGATACGCAGTATTTT. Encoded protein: CASSEKRAVTDTQYF.

CDR3 bases: TGTGCCAGCAGTCCGGGACTTCAACCTAATCAGCCCCAGCATTTT. Amino acids: CASSPGLQPNQPQHF. The gene calls are TRBV12-3 or TRBV12-4 and TRBJ1-5; D perhaps matches TRBD1 (5 bases). Trimming left V 5 bases short and J 4 bases short, with 15 bases between. This CDR3 has 15 residues.

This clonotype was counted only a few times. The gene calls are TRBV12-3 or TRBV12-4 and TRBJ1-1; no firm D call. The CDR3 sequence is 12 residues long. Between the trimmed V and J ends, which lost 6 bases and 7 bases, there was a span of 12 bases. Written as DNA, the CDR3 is TGTGCCAGCAGCAAGCGGGTAGATGAAGCTTTCTTT. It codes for CASSKRVDEAFF.

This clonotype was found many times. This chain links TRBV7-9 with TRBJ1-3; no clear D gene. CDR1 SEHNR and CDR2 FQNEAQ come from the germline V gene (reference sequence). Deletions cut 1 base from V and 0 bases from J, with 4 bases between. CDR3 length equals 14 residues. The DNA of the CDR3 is TGTGCCAGCAGCTTAGGGCACTCTGGAAACACCATATATTTT. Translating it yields CASSLGHSGNTIYF.

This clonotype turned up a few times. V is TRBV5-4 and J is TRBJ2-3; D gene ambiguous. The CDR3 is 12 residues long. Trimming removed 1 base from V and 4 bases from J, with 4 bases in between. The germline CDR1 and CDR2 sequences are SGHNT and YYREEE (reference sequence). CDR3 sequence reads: CASSLSADTQYF. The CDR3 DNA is TGTGCCAGCAGCTTGAGTGCAGATACGCAGTATTTT.